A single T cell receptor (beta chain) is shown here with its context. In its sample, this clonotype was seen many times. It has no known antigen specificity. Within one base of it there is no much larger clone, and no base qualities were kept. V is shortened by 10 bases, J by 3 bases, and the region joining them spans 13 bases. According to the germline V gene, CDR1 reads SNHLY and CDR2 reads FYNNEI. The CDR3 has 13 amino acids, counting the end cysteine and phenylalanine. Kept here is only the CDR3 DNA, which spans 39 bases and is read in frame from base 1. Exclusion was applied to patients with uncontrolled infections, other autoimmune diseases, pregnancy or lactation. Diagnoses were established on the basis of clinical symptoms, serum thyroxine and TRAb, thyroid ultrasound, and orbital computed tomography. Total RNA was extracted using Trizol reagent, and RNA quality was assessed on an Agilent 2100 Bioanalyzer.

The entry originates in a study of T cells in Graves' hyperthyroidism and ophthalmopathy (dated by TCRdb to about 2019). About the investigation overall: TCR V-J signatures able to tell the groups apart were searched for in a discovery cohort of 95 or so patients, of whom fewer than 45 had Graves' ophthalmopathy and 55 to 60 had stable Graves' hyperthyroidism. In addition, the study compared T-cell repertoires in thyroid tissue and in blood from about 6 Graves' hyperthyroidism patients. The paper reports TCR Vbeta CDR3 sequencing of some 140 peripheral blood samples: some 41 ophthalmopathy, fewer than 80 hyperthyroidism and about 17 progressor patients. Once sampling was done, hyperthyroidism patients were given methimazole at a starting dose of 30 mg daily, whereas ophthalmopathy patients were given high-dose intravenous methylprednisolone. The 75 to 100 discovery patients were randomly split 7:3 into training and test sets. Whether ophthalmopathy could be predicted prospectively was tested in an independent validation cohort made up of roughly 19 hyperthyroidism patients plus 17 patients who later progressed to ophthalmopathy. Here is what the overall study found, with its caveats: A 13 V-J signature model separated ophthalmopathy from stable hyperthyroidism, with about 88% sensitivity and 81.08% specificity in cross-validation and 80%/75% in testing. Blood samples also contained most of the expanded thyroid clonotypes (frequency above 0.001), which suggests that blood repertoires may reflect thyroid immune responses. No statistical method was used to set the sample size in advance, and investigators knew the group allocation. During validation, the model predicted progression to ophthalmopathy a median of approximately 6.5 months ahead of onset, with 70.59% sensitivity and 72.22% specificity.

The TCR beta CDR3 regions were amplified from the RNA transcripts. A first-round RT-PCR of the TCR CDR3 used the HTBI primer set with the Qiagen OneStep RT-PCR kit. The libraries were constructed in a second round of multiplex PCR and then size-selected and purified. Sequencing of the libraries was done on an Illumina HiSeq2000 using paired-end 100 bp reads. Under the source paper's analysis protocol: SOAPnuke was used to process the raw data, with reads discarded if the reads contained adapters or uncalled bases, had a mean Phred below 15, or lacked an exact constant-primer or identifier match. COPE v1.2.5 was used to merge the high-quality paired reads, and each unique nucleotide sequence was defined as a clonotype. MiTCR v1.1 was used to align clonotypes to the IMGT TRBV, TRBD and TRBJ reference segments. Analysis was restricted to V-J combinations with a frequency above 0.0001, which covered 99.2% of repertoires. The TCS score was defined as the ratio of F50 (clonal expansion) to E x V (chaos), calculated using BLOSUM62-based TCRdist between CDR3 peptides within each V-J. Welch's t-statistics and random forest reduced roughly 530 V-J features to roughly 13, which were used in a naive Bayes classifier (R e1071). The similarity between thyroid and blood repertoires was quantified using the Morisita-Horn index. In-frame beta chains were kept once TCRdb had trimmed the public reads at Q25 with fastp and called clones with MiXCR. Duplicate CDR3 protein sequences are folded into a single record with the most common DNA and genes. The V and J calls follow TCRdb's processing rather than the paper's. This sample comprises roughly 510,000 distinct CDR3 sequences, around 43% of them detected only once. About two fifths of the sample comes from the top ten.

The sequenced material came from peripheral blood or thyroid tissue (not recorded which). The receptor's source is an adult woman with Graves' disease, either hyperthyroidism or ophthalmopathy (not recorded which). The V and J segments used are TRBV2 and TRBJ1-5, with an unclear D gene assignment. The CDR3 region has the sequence CATGGGNNQPQHF. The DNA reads TGTGCCACTGGAGGTGGAAACAATCAGCCCCAGCATTTT.